This TCR beta chain is drawn from a study of breast tumors, draining lymph nodes, adjacent tissues (dated by TCRdb to the mid-2010s). A note on the overall study: Breast cancer patients provided tumor, adjacent nontumor tissue and axillary lymph nodes, and the study compared the TCR beta repertoires across these three sources. The study aimed to assess the relationships and possible T-cell exchange between tumor, surrounding tissue and draining lymph node repertoires in human breast cancer. The investigation overall reported the following: Tumor and nontumor tissue repertoires were found to be significantly more similar in luminal-like than in basal-like breast cancer. The data were considered consistent with most tumor T cells being derived from the lymph node and subsequently expanding within tumor tissue. Tumor T-cell repertoires showed less diversity than lymph node repertoires and more diversity than nontumor tissue repertoires, and tumor T-cell repertoires showed preferential V and J gene usage. The conclusion that tumor T cells originate in lymph nodes was framed as consistent with a hypothesis rather than directly demonstrated.

Lymph node samples were obtained from the axillary draining lymph nodes of breast cancer patients. TCRdb shows the sequencer as Illumina HiSeq 2000. TCR beta chain libraries were generated by multiplex PCR amplification. The amplified TCR beta chain products were analyzed by high-throughput sequencing. The public reads were quality trimmed at Q25 with fastp and then assembled into clones with MiXCR by TCRdb, keeping productive beta chains. A single entry per CDR3 protein holds the most common genes and DNA from its merged rows. The sample contains about 130,000 distinct CDR3 sequences, 21% of them found a single time. Jointly, the top ten make up 2% to 2.5% of the sample. There are many counts of this clonotype. No antigen is known for it. The record has no base qualities; no much larger clone is one base away. The germline V gene yields KGHSH for CDR1 and LQKENI for CDR2. The CDR3 measures 16 amino acids from cysteine to phenylalanine. Left in the record is the CDR3 DNA by itself, 48 bases read in frame from the first base. The V end gives up 3 bases and the J end 1 base, leaving 4 bases in the junction not matched to a gene.

The chain is made from TRBV18 and TRBJ2-7, with TRBD2 matching 12 junction bases. The clonotype comes from a female donor with breast cancer. Some clones in this sample may be carry-over from other donors' samples. Sequences were obtained from axillary lymph node tissue. The DNA reads TGTGCCAGCTCACCCCAACTAGCGGGAGGATCCTACGAGCAGTACTTC. It codes for CASSPQLAGGSYEQYF.